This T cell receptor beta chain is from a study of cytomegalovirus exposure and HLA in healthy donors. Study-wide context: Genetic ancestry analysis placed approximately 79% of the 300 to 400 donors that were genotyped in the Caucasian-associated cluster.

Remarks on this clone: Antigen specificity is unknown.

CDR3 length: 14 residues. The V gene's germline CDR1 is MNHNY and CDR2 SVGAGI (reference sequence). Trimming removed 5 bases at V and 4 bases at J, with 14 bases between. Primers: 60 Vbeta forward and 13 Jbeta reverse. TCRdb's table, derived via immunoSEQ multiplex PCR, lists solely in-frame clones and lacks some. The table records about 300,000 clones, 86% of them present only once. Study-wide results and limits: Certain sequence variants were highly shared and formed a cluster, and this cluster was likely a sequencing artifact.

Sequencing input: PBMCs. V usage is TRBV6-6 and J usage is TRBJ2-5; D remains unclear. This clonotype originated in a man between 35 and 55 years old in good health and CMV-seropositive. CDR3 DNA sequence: TGTGCCAGCAGTGGAGAGAAAGTCCCAGAGACCCAGTACTTC. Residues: CASSGEKVPETQYF.